At least ten counts were recorded for the clone carrying this T cell receptor (beta chain). As yet, its antigen is unknown. Presentation of ophthalmopathy in the donors involved moderate-to-severe activity, CAS ≥3, NOSPECS ≥4 and a duration under 3 months. Exclusion applied to patients with other autoimmune diseases, uncontrolled infections, pregnancy or lactation. Clinicians diagnosed using symptoms, serum thyroxine, TRAb, thyroid ultrasound and orbital computed tomography. These data belong to a study of Graves' ophthalmopathy and Graves' hyperthyroidism. For repertoire sequencing, the TCR beta CDR3 regions were amplified from RNA transcripts. Scientists carried out first-round RT-PCR using HTBI primers and then a second-round multiplex PCR. TCRdb itself ran the multiplex PCR reads through MiXCR, one entry per CDR3 protein. The sample lists under 250,000 distinct CDR3 sequences; about a fifth were seen once.

Study-level results: Blood samples also showed most expanded thyroid clonotypes exceeding 0.001 frequency.

The germline V and J ends were trimmed by 0 bases and 8 bases, with 9 bases remaining between them. Germline values: CDR1 SNHLY, CDR2 FYNNEI. The CDR3 contains 13 residues. The clonotype was recovered from a woman aged 50 to 60 with Graves' ophthalmopathy. The sequenced material came from peripheral blood. The genes are TRBV2 and TRBJ2-3, with a weak D call TRBD1 (6 bases). The CDR3 DNA reads as TGTGCCAGCAGTGAAGCGGAACAGGGTACGCAGTATTTT. Amino acids: CASSEAEQGTQYF.